This TCR beta chain was obtained from a study of T cells expressing NK-cell markers. Background on the study: One of the eight sequenced donors was seronegative, whereas the other seven were HCMV-seropositive. Study findings and constraints: The share of CD8+ T cells held by dominant NKG2C+ clonotypes was about 1.0-8% in roughly 6 donors. The CD3+CD56-NKG2C+ fraction of a few donors was likewise dominated by these clonotypes.

About this clonotype itself: The antigen is unknown.

Beta-chain TCR cDNA was generated via 5'RACE template switching with UMIs. Reprocessing the 5' RACE reads, TCRdb reports a single entry for every CDR3 protein and omits DNA. In total, the table holds more than 90,000 distinct CDR3 sequences. Per germline, CDR1 PRHDT and CDR2 FYEKMQ (reference sequence). The CDR3 is 15 residues long. Sequenced input: blood T cells: a sorted CD56 or NKG2C T cell subset, CD4+ or CD8+ T cells, or bulk PBMC T cells (not recorded which). The receptor was derived from a woman aged 18 to 69 in good health. This sequence joins TRBV13 and TRBJ2-5; TCRdb designates TRBD2, a call that cannot be tested without DNA. This chain's CDR3 is CASSLSGLAGETQYF. Together with reference TRBV13 and TRBJ2-5, the CDR3 gives the full variable domain: AAGVIQSPRHLIKEKRETATLKCYPIPRHDTVYWYQQGPGQDPQFLISFYEKMQSDKGSIPDRFSAQQFSDYHSELNMSSLELGDSALYFCASSLSGLAGETQYFGPGTRLLVL.